The source of this TCR beta chain is a study of blood T cell repertoires in COVID-19. Study as a whole: The United States, Italy and Spain provided the acute and convalescent COVID-19 samples.

V lost 3 bases to trimming and J lost 3 bases, with 8 bases between them. CDR3 length equals 13 residues. Germline V gene data show CDR1 as KGHSH and CDR2 as LQKENI. This clone was detected only once. In the authors' methods: Estimates of nucleated cell counts were drawn from the amplification of reference gene primers. Libraries were prepared by immunoSEQ multiplex PCR; TCRdb keeps only in-frame clonotypes and omits some of them. V and J calls and clone size are those listed in that table; D and trimming were worked out from the DNA. The table has fewer than 300,000 clones, about 80% seen once. V and J are TRBV18 and TRBJ1-1; D not certain. This TCR was recovered from a woman at least 80 years old with acute or convalescent COVID-19. The specimen was peripheral blood. The CDR3 nucleotides read TGTGCCAGCTCACCCGACATGGACACTGAAGCTTTCTTT. It yields the protein CASSPDMDTEAFF.